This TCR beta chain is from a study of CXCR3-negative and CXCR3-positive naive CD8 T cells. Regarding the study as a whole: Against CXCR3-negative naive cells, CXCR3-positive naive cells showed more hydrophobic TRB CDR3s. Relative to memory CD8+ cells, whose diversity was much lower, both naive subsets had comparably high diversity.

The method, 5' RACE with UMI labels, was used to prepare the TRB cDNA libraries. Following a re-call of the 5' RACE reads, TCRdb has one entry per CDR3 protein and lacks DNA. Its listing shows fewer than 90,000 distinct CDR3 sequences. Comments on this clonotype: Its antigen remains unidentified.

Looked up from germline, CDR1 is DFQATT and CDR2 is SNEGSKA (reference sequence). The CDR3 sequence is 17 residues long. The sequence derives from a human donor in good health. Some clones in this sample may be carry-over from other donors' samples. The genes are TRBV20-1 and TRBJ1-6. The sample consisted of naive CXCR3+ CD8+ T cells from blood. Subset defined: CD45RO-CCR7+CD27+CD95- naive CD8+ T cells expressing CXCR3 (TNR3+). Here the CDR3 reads CSARDHAVAAYNSPLHF.